This TCR beta chain was captured in a study of blood T cell repertoires in COVID-19. Data came from immunoSEQ multiplex PCR; TCRdb stores just in-frame clones and leaves some out. Of 110,000 to 150,000 clones in the sample, about 87% were seen once. Looked up from germline, CDR1 is ENHRY and CDR2 is SYGVKD. The CDR3 has 14 amino acids. The germline V and J ends were trimmed by 6 bases and 8 bases, with 17 bases remaining between them. This TCR came from a woman aged 50 to 60 with acute or convalescent COVID-19. This rearrangement joins TRBV10-3 to TRBJ1-5, with a weak D call TRBD1 (5 bases). The sequenced sample was peripheral blood. CDR3 in amino acids: CAIRGQGNVEPQHF. The CDR3 DNA follows: TGTGCCATCAGGGGGCAGGGAAACGTGGAGCCCCAGCATTTT.